This T cell receptor (beta chain) was profiled in a study of blood T cell repertoires in COVID-19. On the study more broadly: Sites across the United States, Italy and Spain contributed samples from acute and convalescent COVID-19. From T cells, B-cell-depleted T cells, or PBMCs came the material, which was cDNA or gDNA.

V trimming: 4 bases; J trimming: 3 bases; junction bases outside the gene matches: 7. This CDR3 region has 15 residues. Germline loops: CDR1 SGHNT, CDR2 YYREEE (reference sequence). Authors' data handling: From reference gene primer amplification, estimates of nucleated cell counts were derived. Repertoires were generated with immunoSEQ multiplex PCR, while TCRdb's copy carries only in-frame clones and drops some. That table supplies the V and J calls and clone size; D and trimming were determined from the DNA. The sample comprises some 59,000 clones, 85% to 95% of which are singletons, and roughly 3.6% rests with the top ten.

The source of this sequence is a man aged 50 or older with acute or convalescent COVID-19. The sample was peripheral blood. The genes are TRBV5-4 and TRBJ2-5; 9 bases align to TRBD2. DNA for the CDR3: TGTGCCAGCAGCGCCTTGACTAGCGGTAAAGAGACCCAGTACTTC. Its protein is CASSALTSGKETQYF.